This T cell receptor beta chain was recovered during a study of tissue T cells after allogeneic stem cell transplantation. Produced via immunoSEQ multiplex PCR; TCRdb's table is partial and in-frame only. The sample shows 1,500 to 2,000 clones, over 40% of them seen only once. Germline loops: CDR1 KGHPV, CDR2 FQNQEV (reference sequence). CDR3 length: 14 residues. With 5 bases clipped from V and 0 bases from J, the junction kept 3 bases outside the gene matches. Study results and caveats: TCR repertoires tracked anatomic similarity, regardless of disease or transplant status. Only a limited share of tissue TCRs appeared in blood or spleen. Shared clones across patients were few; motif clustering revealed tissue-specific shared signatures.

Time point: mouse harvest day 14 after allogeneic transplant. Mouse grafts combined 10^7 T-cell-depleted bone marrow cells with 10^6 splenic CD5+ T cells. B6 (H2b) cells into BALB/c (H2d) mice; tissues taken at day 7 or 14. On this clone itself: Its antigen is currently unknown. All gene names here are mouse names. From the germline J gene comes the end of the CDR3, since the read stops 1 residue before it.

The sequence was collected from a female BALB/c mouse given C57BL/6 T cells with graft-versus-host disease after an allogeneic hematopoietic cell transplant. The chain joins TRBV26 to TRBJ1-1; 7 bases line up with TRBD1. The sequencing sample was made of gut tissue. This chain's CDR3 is CASSSGQTNTEVFF. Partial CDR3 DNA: TGTGCCAGCAGTTCGGGACAGACAAACACAGAAGTCTTC.